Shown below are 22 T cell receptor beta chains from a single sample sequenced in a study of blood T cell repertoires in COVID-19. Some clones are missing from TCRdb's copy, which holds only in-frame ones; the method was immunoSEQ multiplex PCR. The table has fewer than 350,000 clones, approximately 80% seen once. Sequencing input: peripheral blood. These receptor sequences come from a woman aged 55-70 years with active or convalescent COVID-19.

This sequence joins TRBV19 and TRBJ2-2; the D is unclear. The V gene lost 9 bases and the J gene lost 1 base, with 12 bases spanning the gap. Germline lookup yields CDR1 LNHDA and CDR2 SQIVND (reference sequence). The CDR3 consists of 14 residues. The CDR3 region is CASRPAGNTGELFF. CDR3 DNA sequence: TGTGCCAGCCGACCGGCAGGGAACACCGGGGAGCTGTTTTTT.

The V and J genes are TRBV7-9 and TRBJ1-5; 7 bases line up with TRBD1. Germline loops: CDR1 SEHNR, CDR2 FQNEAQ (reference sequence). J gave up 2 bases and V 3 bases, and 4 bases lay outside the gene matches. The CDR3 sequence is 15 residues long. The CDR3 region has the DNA TGTGCCAGCAGCTTGGACGGGACAGGCAATCAGCCCCAGCATTTT. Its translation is CASSLDGTGNQPQHF.

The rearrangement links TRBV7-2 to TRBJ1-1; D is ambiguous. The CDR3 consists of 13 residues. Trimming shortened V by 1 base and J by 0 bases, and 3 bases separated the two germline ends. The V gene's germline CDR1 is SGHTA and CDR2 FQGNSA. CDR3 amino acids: CASSLELNTEAFF. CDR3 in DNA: TGTGCCAGCAGCTTAGAGCTGAACACTGAAGCTTTCTTT.

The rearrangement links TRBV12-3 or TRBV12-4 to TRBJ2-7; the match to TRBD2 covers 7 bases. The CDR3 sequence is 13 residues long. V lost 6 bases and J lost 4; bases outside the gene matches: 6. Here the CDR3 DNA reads TGTGCCAGCAGCCTGGGGGGACTATACGAGCAGTACTTC. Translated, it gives CASSLGGLYEQYF.

In DNA form, the CDR3 reads TGTGCCAGCAGCGTGGGACAGGGGGCGATTAGCAATCAGCCCCAGCATTTT. Translation gives CASSVGQGAISNQPQHF. The chain uses TRBV7-6 and TRBJ1-5, with 12 bases fitting TRBD1. The CDR3 has 17 amino acids. J was trimmed by 0 bases and V by 5 bases; bases with no gene match: 5. The germline V gene encodes CDR1 SGHVS and CDR2 FNYEAQ.

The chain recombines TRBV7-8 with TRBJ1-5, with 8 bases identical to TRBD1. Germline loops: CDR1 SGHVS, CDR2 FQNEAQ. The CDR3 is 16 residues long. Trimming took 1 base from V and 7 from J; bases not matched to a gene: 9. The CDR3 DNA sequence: TGTGCCAGCAGCTTAGGGGGCAGGGGGCGGAAACAGCCCCAGCATTTT. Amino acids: CASSLGGRGRKQPQHF.

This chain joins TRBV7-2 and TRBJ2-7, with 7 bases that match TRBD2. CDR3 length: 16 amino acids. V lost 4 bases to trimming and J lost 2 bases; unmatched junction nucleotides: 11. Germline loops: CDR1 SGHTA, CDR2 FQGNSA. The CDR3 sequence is CASSWEGRSVAYEQYF. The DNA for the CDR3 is TGTGCCAGCAGCTGGGAGGGAAGGTCCGTGGCCTACGAGCAGTACTTC.

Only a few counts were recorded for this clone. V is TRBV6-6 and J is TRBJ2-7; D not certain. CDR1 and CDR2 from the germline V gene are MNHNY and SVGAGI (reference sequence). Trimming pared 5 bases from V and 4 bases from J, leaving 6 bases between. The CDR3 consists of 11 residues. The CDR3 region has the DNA TGTGCCAGCAGTGTGGAGTACGAGCAGTACTTC. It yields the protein CASSVEYEQYF.

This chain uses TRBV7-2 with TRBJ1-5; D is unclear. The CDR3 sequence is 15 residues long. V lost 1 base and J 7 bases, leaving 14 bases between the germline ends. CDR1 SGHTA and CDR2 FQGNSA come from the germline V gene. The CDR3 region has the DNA TGTGCCAGCAGCTTAGTCGAGGGCAGATTGCAGCCCCAGCATTTT. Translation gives CASSLVEGRLQPQHF.

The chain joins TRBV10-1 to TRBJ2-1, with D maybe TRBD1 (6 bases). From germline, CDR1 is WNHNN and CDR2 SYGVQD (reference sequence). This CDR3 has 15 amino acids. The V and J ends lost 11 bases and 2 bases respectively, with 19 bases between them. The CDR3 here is CAGQSPQGPYNEQFF. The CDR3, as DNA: TGCGCCGGCCAGAGTCCGCAGGGGCCCTACAATGAGCAGTTCTTC.

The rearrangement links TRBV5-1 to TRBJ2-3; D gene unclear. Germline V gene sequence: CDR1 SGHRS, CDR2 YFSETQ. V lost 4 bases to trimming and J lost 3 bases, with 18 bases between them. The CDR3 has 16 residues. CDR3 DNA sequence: TGCGCCAGCAGCGCCGGATTAGCTTTGACGACAGATACGCAGTATTTT. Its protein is CASSAGLALTTDTQYF.

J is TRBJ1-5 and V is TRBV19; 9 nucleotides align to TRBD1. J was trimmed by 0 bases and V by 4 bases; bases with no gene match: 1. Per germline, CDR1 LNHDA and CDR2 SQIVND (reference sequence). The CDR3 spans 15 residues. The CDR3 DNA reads TGTGCCAGTAGTAGGGACAGGGATAGCAATCAGCCCCAGCATTTT. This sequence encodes CASSRDRDSNQPQHF. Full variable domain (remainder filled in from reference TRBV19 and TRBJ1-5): DGGITQSPKYLFRKEGQNVTLSCEQNLNHDAMYWYRQDPGQGLRLIYYSQIVNDFQKGDIAEGYSVSREKKESFPLTVTSAQKNPTAFYLCASSRDRDSNQPQHFGDGTRLSIL.

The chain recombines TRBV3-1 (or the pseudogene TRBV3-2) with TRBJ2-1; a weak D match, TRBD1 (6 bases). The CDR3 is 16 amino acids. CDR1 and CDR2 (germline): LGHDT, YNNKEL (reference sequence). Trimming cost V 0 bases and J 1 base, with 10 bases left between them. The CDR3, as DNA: TGTGCCAGCAGCCAAGATGGACAGCCTTCCTACAATGAGCAGTTCTTC. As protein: CASSQDGQPSYNEQFF.

In DNA form, the CDR3 reads TGTGCCTGGAGTCGGCGGGCTAACTATGGCTACACCTTC. Its protein is CAWSRRANYGYTF. The rearrangement links TRBV30 to TRBJ1-2; D is unclear. In germline, CDR1 is GTSNPN, CDR2 SVGIG (reference sequence). Trimming removed 2 bases at V and 0 bases at J, with 7 bases between. The CDR3 consists of 13 residues.

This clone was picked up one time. The CDR3 DNA reads TGTGCCAGCAGCTTAGGTGGGACAGGGGAGTCCTACGAGCAGTACTTC. It codes for CASSLGGTGESYEQYF. The chain links TRBV7-6 to TRBJ2-7; 10 bases are shared with TRBD1. This CDR3 region has 16 residues. Germline loops: CDR1 SGHVS, CDR2 FNYEAQ. Unmatched junction bases numbered 4, after V lost 1 base and J lost 1 base. Complete variable domain (other parts from reference TRBV7-6 and TRBJ2-7): GAGVSQSPRYKVTKRGQDVALRCDPISGHVSLYWYRQALGQGPEFLTYFNYEAQQDKSGLPNDRFSAERPEGSISTLTIQRTEQRDSAMYRCASSLGGTGESYEQYFGPGTRLTVT.

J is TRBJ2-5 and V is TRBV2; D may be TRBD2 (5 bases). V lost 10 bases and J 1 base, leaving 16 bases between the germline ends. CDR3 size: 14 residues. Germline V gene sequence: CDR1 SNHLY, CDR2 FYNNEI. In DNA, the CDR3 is TGTGCCACCAGACTACTCGCCTTCCAAGAGACCCAGTACTTC. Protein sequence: CATRLLAFQETQYF.

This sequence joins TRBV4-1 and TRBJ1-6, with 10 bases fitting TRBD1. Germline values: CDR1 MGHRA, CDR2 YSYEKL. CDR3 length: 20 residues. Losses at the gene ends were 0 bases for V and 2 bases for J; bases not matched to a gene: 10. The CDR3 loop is CASSQDPALGQGTYNSPLHF. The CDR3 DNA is TGCGCCAGCAGCCAAGATCCCGCTCTGGGACAGGGGACCTATAATTCACCCCTCCACTTT.

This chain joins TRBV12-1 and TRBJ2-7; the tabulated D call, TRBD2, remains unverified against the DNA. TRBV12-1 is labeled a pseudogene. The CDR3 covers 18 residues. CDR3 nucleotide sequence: TGTGCCAGCAGCTTTGATGGACTAGCGGGGGAAAGCTCCTACGAGCAGTACTTC. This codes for CASSFDGLAGESSYEQYF.

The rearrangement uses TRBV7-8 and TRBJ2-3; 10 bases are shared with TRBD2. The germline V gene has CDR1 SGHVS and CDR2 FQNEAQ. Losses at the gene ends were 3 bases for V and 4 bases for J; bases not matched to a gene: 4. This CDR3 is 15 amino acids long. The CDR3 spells CASSFLLAGSDTQYF. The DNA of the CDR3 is TGTGCCAGCAGCTTCCTACTAGCGGGGTCAGATACGCAGTATTTT.

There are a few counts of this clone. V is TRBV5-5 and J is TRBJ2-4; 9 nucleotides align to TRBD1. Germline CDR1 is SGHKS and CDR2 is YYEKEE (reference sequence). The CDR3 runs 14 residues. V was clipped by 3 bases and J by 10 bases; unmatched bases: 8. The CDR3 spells CASSSRDRAPIQYF. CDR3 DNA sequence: TGTGCCAGCAGCTCCCGGGACAGGGCTCCTATTCAGTACTTC.

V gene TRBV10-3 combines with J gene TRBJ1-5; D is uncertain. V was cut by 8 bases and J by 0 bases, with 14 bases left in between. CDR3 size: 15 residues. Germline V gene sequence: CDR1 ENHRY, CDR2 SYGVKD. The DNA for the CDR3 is TGTGCCATCCGCCCCGAGGGAAATAGCAATCAGCCCCAGCATTTT. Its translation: CAIRPEGNSNQPQHF.

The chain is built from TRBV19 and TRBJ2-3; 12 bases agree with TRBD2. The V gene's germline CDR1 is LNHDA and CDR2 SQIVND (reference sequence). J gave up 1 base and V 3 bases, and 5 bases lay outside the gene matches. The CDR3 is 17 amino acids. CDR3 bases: TGTGCCAGTAGTATTAGGGGGACTAGCGGGCGCACAGATACGCAGTATTTT. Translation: CASSIRGTSGRTDTQYF.